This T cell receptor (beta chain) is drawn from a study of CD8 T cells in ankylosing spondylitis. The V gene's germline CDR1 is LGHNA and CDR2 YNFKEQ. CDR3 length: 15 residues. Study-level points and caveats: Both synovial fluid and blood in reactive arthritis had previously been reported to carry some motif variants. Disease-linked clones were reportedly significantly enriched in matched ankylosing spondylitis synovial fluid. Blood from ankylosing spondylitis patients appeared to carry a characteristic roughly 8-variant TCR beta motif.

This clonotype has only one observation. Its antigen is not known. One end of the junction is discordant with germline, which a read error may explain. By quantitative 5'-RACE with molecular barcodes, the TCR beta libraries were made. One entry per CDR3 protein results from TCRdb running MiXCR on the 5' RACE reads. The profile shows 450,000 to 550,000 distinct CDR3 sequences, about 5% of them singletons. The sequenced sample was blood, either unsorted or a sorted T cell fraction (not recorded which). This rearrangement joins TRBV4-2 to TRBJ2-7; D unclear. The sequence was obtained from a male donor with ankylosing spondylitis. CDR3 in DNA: TGTGCCAGCCGCCAAGAAGAGGCCCTCCTCCACGAGCAGTACTTC. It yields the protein CASRQEEALLHEQYF.